These T cell receptor beta chains were read from a single sample in a study of cytomegalovirus exposure and HLA in healthy donors. The data were produced by immunoSEQ multiplex PCR, yet TCRdb's version contains in-frame clones alone and is incomplete. The profile shows approximately 160,000 clones, 80% of them singletons. The specimen was PBMCs. Receptors were obtained from a human donor in good health. The CDR3 runs from the conserved cysteine through the conserved F or W. The order of the fields is clone size, V gene, D gene, J gene, CDR3 DNA, CDR3 protein. D genes are given only for firm matches. Clone size is shown for a subset of rows, as once, few, many or a class of expanded clone.

clone size: NA
V gene: TRBV7-2
D gene: TRBD2
J gene: TRBJ2-3
CDR3 DNA: TGTGCCAGCAGCTTGACTAGCGGAACAGATACGCAGTATTTT
CDR3 protein: CASSLTSGTDTQYF

clone size: NA
V gene: TRBV15
D gene: TRBD2
J gene: TRBJ2-3
CDR3 DNA: TGTGCCACAGTGGCCGAGACTAGCAGGATCACAGATACGCAGTATTTT
CDR3 protein: CATVAETSRITDTQYF

clone size: NA
V gene: TRBV5-5
D gene: TRBD1
J gene: TRBJ1-2
CDR3 DNA: TGTGCCAGCAGCTTCCCAGGGGGCGGCTATGGCTACACCTTC
CDR3 protein: CASSFPGGGYGYTF

clone size: NA
V gene: TRBV7-9
D gene: TRBD1
J gene: TRBJ1-1
CDR3 DNA: TGTGCCAGCAGCCCTGGGACAGGGTTTGAAGCTTTCTTT
CDR3 protein: CASSPGTGFEAFF

clone size: NA
V gene: TRBV29-1
D gene: TRBD1
J gene: TRBJ2-3
CDR3 DNA: TGCAGCGCCAGACAGGGTACGGGTACGCAGTATTTT
CDR3 protein: CSARQGTGTQYF

clone size: once
V gene: TRBV19
D gene: TRBD1
J gene: TRBJ1-2
CDR3 DNA: TGTGCCAGTAGTGAAACCGGGACAGGGAGGGCTGGCTACACCTTC
CDR3 protein: CASSETGTGRAGYTF

clone size: NA
V gene: TRBV7-6
D gene: NA
J gene: TRBJ1-3
CDR3 DNA: TGTGCCAGCAGCCTTTATTTTGGAAACACCATATATTTT
CDR3 protein: CASSLYFGNTIYF

clone size: NA
V gene: TRBV2
D gene: NA
J gene: TRBJ2-7
CDR3 DNA: TGTGCCATCCTTAAGACCCAAGCAGGCCGTGACGAGCAGTACTTC
CDR3 protein: CAILKTQAGRDEQYF

clone size: NA
V gene: TRBV5-6
D gene: NA
J gene: TRBJ2-6
CDR3 DNA: TGTGCCAGCAGCCCCGGGTGGTCTGGGGCCAACGTCCTGACTTTC
CDR3 protein: CASSPGWSGANVLTF

clone size: NA
V gene: TRBV19
D gene: NA
J gene: TRBJ1-4
CDR3 DNA: TGTGCCAGTAGTCAAGACAGGTTGGAGGAAAAACTGTTTTTT
CDR3 protein: CASSQDRLEEKLFF

clone size: once
V gene: TRBV10-1
D gene: NA
J gene: TRBJ1-2
CDR3 DNA: TGCGCCAGCCAGTATGTTTTGTGTGGCTACACCTTC
CDR3 protein: CASQYVLCGYTF

clone size: few
V gene: TRBV7-3
D gene: TRBD2
J gene: TRBJ2-2
CDR3 DNA: TGTGCCAGCAGTCTGAATGGGGGGGCGAACACCGGGGAGCTGTTTTTT
CDR3 protein: CASSLNGGANTGELFF

clone size: once
V gene: TRBV2
D gene: TRBD1
J gene: TRBJ1-2
CDR3 DNA: TGTGCCAGCAGTGGACAGGGATATGGCTACACCTTC
CDR3 protein: CASSGQGYGYTF

clone size: NA
V gene: TRBV23-1
D gene: NA
J gene: TRBJ2-5
CDR3 DNA: TGCGCCAGCAGTCAATCTGAACAGGGTTTACGAGAGACCCAGTACTTC
CDR3 protein: CASSQSEQGLRETQYF

clone size: NA
V gene: TRBV7-2
D gene: TRBD2
J gene: TRBJ2-7
CDR3 DNA: TGTGCCAGCAGCCCTCTAGCGGGGGGTCCAAAGTACGAGCAGTACTTC
CDR3 protein: CASSPLAGGPKYEQYF

clone size: once
V gene: TRBV6-1
D gene: NA
J gene: TRBJ1-2
CDR3 DNA: TGTGCCAGCAGTGCGCAGGGGCATTTCTATGGCTACACCTTC
CDR3 protein: CASSAQGHFYGYTF

clone size: NA
V gene: TRBV5-1
D gene: NA
J gene: TRBJ2-5
CDR3 DNA: TGCGCCAGCAGCATAGACAGTGTGGAGACCCAGTACTTC
CDR3 protein: CASSIDSVETQYF

clone size: NA
V gene: TRBV4-1
D gene: NA
J gene: TRBJ1-6
CDR3 DNA: TGCGCCAGCAGCCAAGAGTCGGGGTTCCATTCACCCCTCCACTTT
CDR3 protein: CASSQESGFHSPLHF

clone size: NA
V gene: TRBV4-3
D gene: NA
J gene: TRBJ1-5
CDR3 DNA: TGCGCCAGCAGCCAGGACATAAGTAAATATAGCAATCAGCCCCAGCATTTT
CDR3 protein: CASSQDISKYSNQPQHF

clone size: NA
V gene: TRBV5-1
D gene: TRBD1
J gene: TRBJ2-1
CDR3 DNA: TGCGCCAGCAGCCCGGGACAGGGGGGGACGAATGAGCAGTTCTTC
CDR3 protein: CASSPGQGGTNEQFF

clone size: NA
V gene: TRBV7-2
D gene: NA
J gene: TRBJ1-3
CDR3 DNA: TGTGCCAGCAGCCTCTCGGGTGGTTGGGTGGGAAACACCATATATTTT
CDR3 protein: CASSLSGGWVGNTIYF

clone size: NA
V gene: TRBV4-3
D gene: TRBD1
J gene: TRBJ1-1
CDR3 DNA: TGCGCCAGCAGCCAAGATGGGACAGGGTGGAGAGCTTTCTTT
CDR3 protein: CASSQDGTGWRAFF

clone size: NA
V gene: TRBV27
D gene: TRBD2
J gene: TRBJ2-7
CDR3 DNA: TGTGCCAGCAGTTTAAGGCGGGGGGGCCCTTACGAGCAGTACTTC
CDR3 protein: CASSLRRGGPYEQYF